This TCR beta chain comes out of a study of shared clonotypes between healthy human individuals. Study findings and constraints: When compared with the clonotypes that were shared by all four sorted-subset donors, the non-shared clonotypes turned out to have lower generation probabilities. Few donors restricted represented genetic and exposure-history diversity. An anticipated effect of sequencing depth on clonotype sharing among donors was recognized.

Per the original methods: ImmunoSEQ yielded junction-only sequences lacking quality scores, so filtering differed. The data were produced by immunoSEQ multiplex PCR, yet TCRdb's version contains in-frame clones alone and is incomplete. For V, J and clone size, that table is used; D and trimming come from the DNA. The profile covers 1.6 million or so clones, with around 97% appearing a single time and over 1% taken by the ten largest. Details on this clone: Antigen: not known.

This CDR3 has 12 amino acids. The germline V gene encodes CDR1 GTSNPN and CDR2 SVGIG (reference sequence). V dropped 3 bases and J dropped 4 bases, with 8 bases sitting between them. The TCR comes from a man between 25 and 39 years old in good health. Sequenced sample: naive CD4+ T cells sorted from blood. Subset specified: CD45RA+ positively selected. The gene calls are TRBV30 and TRBJ2-3, with D hard to call. The CDR3 bases are TGTGCCTGGAGCTTGCCTCCAGATACGCAGTATTTT. It codes for CAWSLPPDTQYF.